The following is a T cell receptor (beta chain) sequence with its context. Its antigen is as yet unknown. The data were taken from a study of early T cells in non-severe SARS-CoV-2 infection. For the study at large: Unsorted whole-blood RNA was sequenced in bulk, leaving chains unpaired.

CDR1 DFQATT and CDR2 SNEGSKA come from the germline V gene (reference sequence). CDR3 size: 16 residues. J lost 1 base, V lost 1 base, and 8 bases had no gene match. Broader study findings: Private and CD4 specificities were missed by VDJdb matching, which favored anti-spike CD8 responses.

Separate cDNA molecules each had unique molecular identifiers attached to them. One entry per CDR3 protein results from TCRdb running MiXCR on the 5' RACE reads. Of 70,000 to 90,000 distinct CDR3 sequences listed, 15% are singletons. The sequenced sample was whole blood. The TCR comes from an adult who was a healthcare worker with PCR-confirmed SARS-CoV-2 infection or an uninfected control (not recorded which). The rearrangement uses TRBV20-1 and TRBJ2-5; TRBD2 aligns across 8 bases. The CDR3 protein is CSARGFRGGLQETQYF. CDR3 nucleotides: TGCAGTGCTAGAGGGTTTCGGGGGGGCCTCCAAGAGACCCAGTACTTC.